Given below is one TCR beta chain in context. The antigen is not known. Per germline, CDR1 ENHRY and CDR2 SYGVKD. J lost 10 bases, V lost 6 bases, and 14 bases had no gene match. This CDR3 is 14 amino acids long. The data were obtained in a study of blood T cells in healthy people across ages. Findings and limits, study-wide: In the absence of known donor CMV status, changes in expanded clonotypes were possibly confounded.

No fewer than 7 million PBMCs went into each sample. A J-beta primer mix and a sample-barcoded 5' primer were used in a second PCR of about 7 to 11 cycles. All cDNA molecules were each tagged by a template-switch adaptor with 12 random nucleotides. A single record per CDR3 protein comes from TCRdb applying MiXCR to the 5' RACE reads. This table holds some 1.1 million distinct CDR3 sequences, around two fifths found once. This TCR was recovered from a man between 18 and 29 years old in good health. The chain has TRBV10-3 and TRBJ1-1; 7 bases map to TRBD1. Sequenced: blood. CDR3 DNA: TGTGCCATCAGCGGACAGGCCCGGACCCAGGGAGCTTTCTTT. Translated: CAISGQARTQGAFF.